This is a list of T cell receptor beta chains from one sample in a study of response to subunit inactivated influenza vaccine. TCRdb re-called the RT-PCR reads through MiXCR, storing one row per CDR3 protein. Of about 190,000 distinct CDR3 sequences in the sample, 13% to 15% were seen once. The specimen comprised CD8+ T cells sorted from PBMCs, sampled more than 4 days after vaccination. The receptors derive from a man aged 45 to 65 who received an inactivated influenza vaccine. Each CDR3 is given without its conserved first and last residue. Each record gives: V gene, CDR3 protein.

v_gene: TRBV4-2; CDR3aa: ASSQDGRGNTGELF
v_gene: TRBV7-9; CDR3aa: ASRTLASEQY
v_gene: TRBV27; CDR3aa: ASRNGGTEAF
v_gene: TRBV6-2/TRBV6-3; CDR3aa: ASSYDLGQITEAF
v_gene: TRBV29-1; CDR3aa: SVDTGQETQY
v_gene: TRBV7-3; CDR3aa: ASSPSGGGTDTQY
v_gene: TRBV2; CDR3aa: AGSGHLNTEAF
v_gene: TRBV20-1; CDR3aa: CARDHRTDRLVTSNEQF
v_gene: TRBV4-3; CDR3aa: ASSQETSSTDTQY
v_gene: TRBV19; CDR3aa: ASSMSSRTSVPYEQY
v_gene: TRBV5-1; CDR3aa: ASSLDGLPPQETQY
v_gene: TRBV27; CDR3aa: ASSLLLGDTQY
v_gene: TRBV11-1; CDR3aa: ASSYPPGQGALAKNIQY
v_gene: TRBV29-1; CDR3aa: SVEGIPSEPFSGNTIY
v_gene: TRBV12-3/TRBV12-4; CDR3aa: ASSTGWQETQY
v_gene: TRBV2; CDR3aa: ASSDEGEETQY
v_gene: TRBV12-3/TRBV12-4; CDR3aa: ASRGLAGVNEQF
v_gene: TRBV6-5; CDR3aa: ASSYVGIAGGHTDTQY
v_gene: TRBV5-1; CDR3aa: ASSKTSAGTDTQY
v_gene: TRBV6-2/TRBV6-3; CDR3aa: ASSYGPDYEQY
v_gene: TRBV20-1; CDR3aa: SATGHQTRDEQF
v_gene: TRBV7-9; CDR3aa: ASTLGSKIGGETQY
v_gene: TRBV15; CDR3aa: ATSKPGQGAQPQH
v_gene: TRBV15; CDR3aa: ATSVTWAGEQY
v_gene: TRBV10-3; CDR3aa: AISESGGLAASDTQY
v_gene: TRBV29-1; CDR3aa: SVEDRKETYNEQF
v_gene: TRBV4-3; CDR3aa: PSSQEWGNGELF
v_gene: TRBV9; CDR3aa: ASSVGVTDTQY
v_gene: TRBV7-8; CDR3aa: ASSSDRIGGSSYEQY
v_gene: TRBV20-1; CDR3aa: SASLGGENIQY
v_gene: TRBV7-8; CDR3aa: ASNRNRDRDEQY
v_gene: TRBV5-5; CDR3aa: ASSLLLDEQY
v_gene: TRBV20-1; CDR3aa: SAWGVKGQETQY
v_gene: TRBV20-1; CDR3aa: SARESSGTLSPYEQY
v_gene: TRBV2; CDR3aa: ASSEGLAGPPSQY
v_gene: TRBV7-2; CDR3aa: PSSLLGQGLGEQY
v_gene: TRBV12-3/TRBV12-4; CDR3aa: ASSPDSNQPQH
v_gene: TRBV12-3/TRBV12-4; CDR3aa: ASSWSDSDYEQY
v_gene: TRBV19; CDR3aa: ASSIHLQNWNQPQH
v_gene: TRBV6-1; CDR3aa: ASSEDEGFYGYT
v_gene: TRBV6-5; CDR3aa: ASSYSGQVLEKLF
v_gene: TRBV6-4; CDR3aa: ASSDFGGEAF
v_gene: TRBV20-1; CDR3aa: SAKTGSYYEQY
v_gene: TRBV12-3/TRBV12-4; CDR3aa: ASNSPGSGANVLT
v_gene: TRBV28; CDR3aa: ASSPYGTTLQETQY
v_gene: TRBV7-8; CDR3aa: ASAKGSGSSGNTIY
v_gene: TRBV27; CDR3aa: ASSLSRGREAF
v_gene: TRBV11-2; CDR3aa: ASSPGATDTQY
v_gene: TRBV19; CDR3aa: ASSPRGETYEQY